Presented here are 21 T cell receptor beta chains from one specimen sequenced in a study of CD8 T cells in Susac syndrome. With random hexamers, roughly 0.45 to 1 ug RNA was reverse transcribed. MiXCR was run by TCRdb on the immunoSEQ multiplex PCR reads, yielding one entry per CDR3 protein. The sample records fewer than 150,000 distinct CDR3 sequences, roughly 94% being singletons. The sample comprised CD8+ T cells from PBMCs. Receptors originate from a human donor with Susac syndrome.

CDR3 DNA sequence: TGTGCCAGCAGCCCGAGCGGGAGTGATTTTGGGACCCAGTACTTC. Translated: CASSPSGSDFGTQYF. The V and J genes are TRBV9 and TRBJ2-5; 8 nucleotides match TRBD2. The V gene's germline CDR1 is SGDLS and CDR2 YYNGEE. V was clipped by 4 bases and J by 7 bases; unmatched bases: 12. There are 15 residues in the CDR3.

The chain carries TRBV6-5 and TRBJ2-2; D unclear. Between the trimmed V and J ends, which lost 2 bases and 4 bases, there was a span of 5 bases. The CDR3 runs to 13 residues. In germline, CDR1 is MNHEY, CDR2 SVGAGI. CDR3 coding DNA: TGTGCCAGCAGTTACAGGGTCACCGGGGAGCTGTTTTTT. Translating gives CASSYRVTGELFF.

The chain has TRBV7-9 and TRBJ2-7; 9 nucleotides agree with TRBD2. The CDR3 runs to 14 residues. With V trimmed by 3 bases and J by 5 bases, 5 bases remained unmatched. The germline CDR1 and CDR2 sequences are SEHNR and FQNEAQ (reference sequence). The CDR3 region has the DNA TGTGCCAGCAGCTTGGGGCGGGAGGGCAACGAGCAGTACTTC. Translation: CASSLGREGNEQYF.

This chain joins TRBV12-3 or TRBV12-4 and TRBJ1-1, with a weak D call TRBD1 (6 bases). The CDR3 has 12 residues. Trimming took 0 bases from V and 8 from J, leaving 7 bases between them. CDR3 in DNA: TGTGCCAGCAGTTTAGCAGGGGGAGAAGCTTTCTTT. Protein sequence: CASSLAGGEAFF.

J is TRBJ2-5 and V is TRBV6-5; D is unclear. The CDR3 is 15 residues long. Germline CDR1 reads MNHEY; CDR2 reads SVGAGI. Trimming cost V 2 bases and J 0 bases, with 10 bases left between them. The CDR3 region is CASSYGQTYQETQYF. Here the CDR3 DNA reads TGTGCCAGCAGTTACGGCCAGACATACCAAGAGACCCAGTACTTC.

The genes are TRBV11-2 and TRBJ2-1, with 8 bases aligning to TRBD2. Germline loops: CDR1 SGHAT, CDR2 FQNNGV. After removal of 1 base from V and 7 bases from J, the junction contained 3 bases not matched to a gene. This CDR3 region has 14 residues. CDR3 DNA sequence: TGTGCCAGCAGCTTAGCGGGAGGGGGTAATGAGCAGTTCTTC. Its translation is CASSLAGGGNEQFF. Full variable domain (missing parts from reference TRBV11-2 and TRBJ2-1): EAGVAQSPRYKIIEKRQSVAFWCNPISGHATLYWYQQILGQGPKLLIQFQNNGVVDDSQLPKDRFSAERLKGVDSTLKIQPAKLEDSAVYLCASSLAGGGNEQFFGPGTRLTVL.

This clonotype was counted a single time. The rearrangement uses TRBV4-1 and TRBJ2-1, with 7 bases fitting TRBD2. This CDR3 spans 16 amino acids. V shed 1 base, J shed 9 bases, and the junction held 12 bases outside the gene matches. Germline values: CDR1 MGHRA, CDR2 YSYEKL. Written as DNA, the CDR3 is TGCGCCAGCAGCCAAGGGGGGTGGCTAGCGGAGTCTGAGCAGTTCTTC. The encoded protein is CASSQGGWLAESEQFF.

V usage is TRBV20-1 and J usage is TRBJ1-4, with 7 bases lining up with TRBD1. The CDR3 sequence is 14 residues long. Looked up from germline, CDR1 is DFQATT and CDR2 is SNEGSKA (reference sequence). V was clipped by 4 bases and J by 4 bases; unmatched bases: 6. The DNA of the CDR3 is TGCAGTGCTACCGGACAGGAGGATAATGAAAAACTGTTTTTT. The encoded protein is CSATGQEDNEKLFF.

This chain joins TRBV6-5 and TRBJ2-4; possibly TRBD2 for D (6 bases). The CDR3 consists of 16 residues. From germline, CDR1 is MNHEY and CDR2 SVGAGI. Trimming pared 2 bases from V and 3 bases from J, leaving 14 bases between. CDR3 DNA: TGTGCCAGCAGTTACCTCCCGGGGGTAGACAAAAACATTCAGTACTTC. The encoded protein is CASSYLPGVDKNIQYF.

The chain is built from TRBV2 and TRBJ2-7, with TRBD2 matching 7 bases. Unmatched junction bases numbered 5, after V lost 7 bases and J lost 2 bases. Germline-derived CDR1 and CDR2 are SNHLY and FYNNEI. CDR3 length equals 13 residues. CDR3 sequence reads: CASNSGPTYEQYF. The CDR3 nucleotides are TGTGCCAGCAATAGCGGGCCCACCTACGAGCAGTACTTC.

CDR3 in DNA: TGCAGTGCTAGAGAAGCTCTAGCGGGCGAGTTCTTC. Protein sequence: CSAREALAGEFF. The J gene is TRBJ2-1, the V gene TRBV20-1; 8 bases match TRBD2. J gave up 14 bases and V 0 bases, and 6 bases lay outside the gene matches. The germline CDR1 and CDR2 sequences are DFQATT and SNEGSKA (reference sequence). This CDR3 is built from 12 residues.

The chain uses TRBV7-6 and TRBJ2-7; 8 nucleotides line up with TRBD1. The germline V gene has CDR1 SGHVS and CDR2 FNYEAQ. V shed 4 bases and J 5 bases; nucleotides not matched to a gene: 7. The CDR3 spans 14 residues. The CDR3 DNA reads TGTGCCAGCAGCTCAAGACAGGGGCGCAACGAGCAGTACTTC. This encodes CASSSRQGRNEQYF. The variable domain in full, with the rest retrieved from reference TRBV7-6 and TRBJ2-7, is GAGVSQSPRYKVTKRGQDVALRCDPISGHVSLYWYRQALGQGPEFLTYFNYEAQQDKSGLPNDRFSAERPEGSISTLTIQRTEQRDSAMYRCASSSRQGRNEQYFGPGTRLTVT.

This sequence joins TRBV9 and TRBJ1-3; 8 positions agree with TRBD1. The CDR3 consists of 16 residues. The trim removed 4 bases at V and 4 bases at J, leaving 10 bases unmatched. The germline CDR1 and CDR2 sequences are SGDLS and YYNGEE. The chain's CDR3 is CASSPRTGPAGNTIYF. As DNA, the CDR3 is TGTGCCAGCAGCCCCCGGACAGGGCCGGCCGGAAACACCATATATTTT.

V gene TRBV7-9 combines with J gene TRBJ2-3; 11 nucleotides match TRBD1. The length of the CDR3 is 15 residues. Germline V CDR1 and CDR2: SEHNR, FQNEAQ (reference sequence). The ends lost 3 bases at V and 5 bases at J; junction bases unmatched: 4. The CDR3 loop is CASSLGQGEVDTQYF. CDR3 coding DNA: TGTGCCAGCAGCTTGGGACAGGGGGAAGTAGATACGCAGTATTTT. Based on the CDR3 plus reference TRBV7-9 and TRBJ2-3, the full variable domain is DTGVSQNPRHKITKRGQNVTFRCDPISEHNRLYWYRQTLGQGPEFLTYFQNEAQLEKSRLLSDRFSAERPKGSFSTLEIQRTEQGDSAMYLCASSLGQGEVDTQYFGPGTRLTVL.

DNA of the CDR3: TGCGCCAGCAGCCAAGAGTACAATGAGCAGTTCTTC. Its protein product is CASSQEYNEQFF. The V gene is TRBV4-1, the J gene TRBJ2-1, with D uncertain. This CDR3 has 12 residues. Trimming cost V 0 bases and J 4 bases, with 1 base left between them. CDR1 MGHRA and CDR2 YSYEKL come from the germline V gene.

V usage is TRBV5-6 and J usage is TRBJ2-1, with D possibly TRBD2 on 5 matching bases. This CDR3 spans 14 amino acids. V dropped 4 bases and J dropped 10 bases, with 18 bases sitting between them. Germline V gene lookup returns CDR1 SGHDT and CDR2 YYEEEE. The CDR3 bases are TGTGCCAGCAGCCCCGACTATGGTCCCTCAGAGCAGTTCTTC. It yields the protein CASSPDYGPSEQFF.

The rearrangement uses TRBV29-1 and TRBJ2-6; possibly TRBD1 for D (6 bases). The CDR3 sequence is 16 residues long. Between the trimmed V and J ends, which lost 5 bases and 0 bases, there was a span of 14 bases. CDR1 is SQVTM, CDR2 ANQGSEA, per germline. The CDR3 region has the DNA TGCAGCGTTTGGACAGATTCTTTCTCTGGGGCCAACGTCCTGACTTTC. This gives the protein CSVWTDSFSGANVLTF.

The chain is built from TRBV27 and TRBJ2-5; D unresolved. The CDR3 is made up of 11 amino acids. V gave up 4 bases and J gave up 4 bases, with 4 bases separating them. Per the germline V gene, CDR1 is MNHEY and CDR2 is SMNVEV (reference sequence). The CDR3 reads CASSSAETQYF. In DNA form, the CDR3 reads TGTGCCAGCAGTTCCGCAGAGACCCAGTACTTC.

This chain links TRBV20-1 with TRBJ1-4; D is unresolved. V dropped 1 base and J dropped 7 bases, with 16 bases sitting between them. This CDR3 is 15 amino acids long. Germline values: CDR1 DFQATT, CDR2 SNEGSKA (reference sequence). In DNA form, the CDR3 reads TGCAGTGCTAGAGGGTACCACCCATTCGCTGAAAAACTGTTTTTT. This sequence encodes CSARGYHPFAEKLFF.

The chain combines TRBV29-1 with TRBJ1-2; D is possibly TRBD1 (5 bases). Germline CDR1 SQVTM, CDR2 ANQGSEA. Trimming pared 7 bases from V and 3 bases from J, leaving 9 bases between. The CDR3 is made up of 11 amino acids. The CDR3 is CSAVTDYGYTF. In DNA, the CDR3 is TGCAGCGCTGTGACAGACTATGGCTACACCTTC. Combining the CDR3 with reference TRBV29-1 and TRBJ1-2 gives the whole variable domain SAVISQKPSRDICQRGTSLTIQCQVDSQVTMMFWYRQQPGQSLTLIATANQGSEATYESGFVIDKFPISRPNLTFSTLTVSNMSPEDSSIYLCSAVTDYGYTFGSGTRLTVV.

V is TRBV3-1 and J is TRBJ2-1, with a possible D match to TRBD1 (6 bases). The CDR3 runs to 15 residues. V gave up 1 base and J gave up 6 bases, with 13 bases separating them. Per the germline V gene, CDR1 is LGHDT and CDR2 is YNNKEL (reference sequence). CDR3 sequence reads: CASSQVNRAPNEQFF. The CDR3 nucleotides are TGTGCCAGCAGCCAAGTAAACAGGGCGCCCAATGAGCAGTTCTTC.